These T cell receptor beta chains were read from a single sample in a study of response to subunit inactivated influenza vaccine. TCRdb analysed the RT-PCR reads with MiXCR anew, one entry per CDR3 protein. The table records about 240,000 distinct CDR3 sequences, 12% of them present only once. The sample in question was non-naive T cells sorted from PBMCs, obtained around two weeks before vaccination. These receptor sequences come from a man in his fifties or sixties who received an inactivated influenza vaccine. The CDR3 runs from the conserved cysteine through the conserved F or W. D genes are given only for firm matches. Only part of the rows carry a size: once, few, many, or a class if the clone is expanded.

v_call	j_call	d_call	clone_size	cdr3_aa	cdr3_nt
TRBV6-2/TRBV6-3	TRBJ2-1	TRBD1	few	CASASYRGLNEQFF	TGTGCCAGCGCCTCGTACAGGGGGCTCAATGAGCAGTTCTTC
TRBV29-1	TRBJ2-5	TRBD2	few	CSVRQGGSVRETQYF	TGCAGCGTTCGCCAGGGCGGGAGCGTTCGAGAGACCCAGTACTTC
TRBV2	TRBJ2-4	TRBD2	few	CASSGTSDGIQYF	TGTGCCAGCAGTGGAACTAGCGACGGCATTCAGTACTTC
TRBV7-2	TRBJ1-6	.	few	CASSWVTGGNSPLHF	TGTGCCAGCAGCTGGGTGACCGGGGGTAATTCACCCCTCCACTTT
TRBV29-1	TRBJ1-4	.	few	CSVVEGEKLFF	TGCAGCGTTGTCGAGGGTGAAAAACTGTTTTTT
TRBV3-1	TRBJ2-5	TRBD2	.	CASSQAAGVGGTQYF	TGTGCCAGCAGCCAAGCGGCGGGAGTTGGAGGGACCCAGTACTTC
TRBV5-6	TRBJ2-1	TRBD2	few	CASSLAGRASHEQFF	TGTGCCAGCAGCTTAGCGGGGAGGGCCAGTCATGAGCAGTTCTTC
TRBV11-2	TRBJ2-5	TRBD2	.	CASSFSLTSGAGLETQYF	TGTGCCAGCAGCTTTTCCCTAACTAGCGGGGCCGGTTTAGAGACCCAGTACTTC
TRBV19	TRBJ2-6	.	many	CASSIGTGGANVLTF	TGTGCCAGTAGTATCGGGACGGGCGGGGCCAACGTCCTGACTTTC
TRBV25-1	TRBJ2-1	TRBD2	few	CASSEYILQRGSSYNEQFF	TGTGCCAGCAGTGAATATATCTTGCAGCGGGGCAGCTCCTACAATGAGCAGTTCTTC
TRBV5-1	TRBJ2-3	.	many	CASSRDSTDTQYF	TGTGCCAGCAGCCGGGACAGCACAGATACGCAGTATTTT
TRBV6-1	TRBJ2-6	.	.	CAALSRTGANVLTF	TGTGCCGCGCTTTCGCGGACCGGGGCCAACGTCCTGACTTTC
TRBV10-1	TRBJ2-4	.	many	CASSELGNIQYF	TGCGCCAGCAGTGAATTGGGGAACATTCAGTACTTC
TRBV5-1	TRBJ2-4	.	many	CASSLDRQDIQYF	TGCGCCAGCAGCTTGGACCGTCAGGACATTCAGTACTTC
TRBV20-1	TRBJ1-1	TRBD1	few	CSARDRGYGTEAFF	TGCAGTGCTAGGGACAGGGGTTATGGCACTGAAGCTTTCTTT
TRBV4-3	TRBJ2-1	TRBD1	few	CASSQITGAQGVEQFF	TGCGCCAGCAGCCAAATAACCGGGGCCCAGGGGGTCGAGCAGTTCTTC
TRBV19	TRBJ2-5	TRBD2	few	CASSPTSSQTQYF	TGTGCCAGTAGCCCGACTAGCTCGCAGACCCAGTACTTC
TRBV7-3	TRBJ2-1	.	.	CAGSAQPGDEQFF	TGTGCCGGCAGCGCCCAGCCCGGGGATGAGCAGTTCTTC
TRBV20-1	TRBJ1-2	.	many	CSAQDYSNYGYTF	TGCAGTGCGCAGGACTACTCGAACTATGGCTACACCTTC
TRBV7-8	TRBJ2-3	.	once	CASSLGQVDTQYF	TGTGCCAGCAGCTTAGGACAGGTCGATACGCAGTATTTT
TRBV20-1	TRBJ2-1	TRBD2	few	CSAGASGRGDEQFF	TGCAGTGCTGGGGCTAGCGGACGGGGGGATGAGCAGTTCTTC
TRBV2	TRBJ2-6	TRBD1	many	CASSRDRASGANVLTF	TGTGCCAGCAGTAGGGACAGAGCCTCTGGGGCCAACGTCCTGACTTTC
TRBV5-1	TRBJ2-1	.	many	CASSLGRLENNEQFF	TGCGCCAGCAGCTTGGGGCGGCTAGAGAACAATGAGCAGTTCTTC
TRBV4-2	TRBJ1-3	.	many	CASSQDLTEGNTIYF	TGTGCCAGCAGCCAAGATCTAACAGAGGGAAACACCATATATTTT
TRBV15	TRBJ2-2	.	many	CATSYTNTGELFF	TGTGCCACCAGTTATACGAACACCGGGGAGCTGTTTTTT
TRBV11-2	TRBJ2-7	TRBD1	few	CASSLDRTGGFEQYF	TGTGCCAGCAGCTTAGATCGGACAGGGGGCTTCGAGCAGTACTTC
TRBV30	TRBJ2-5	.	many	CAWRGRQRETQYF	TGTGCCTGGAGAGGAAGACAGCGGGAGACCCAGTACTTC
TRBV12-3/TRBV12-4	TRBJ2-5	.	many	CASSFQAGNLQETQYF	TGTGCCAGCAGTTTTCAGGCGGGGAACCTCCAAGAGACCCAGTACTTC
TRBV6-5	TRBJ2-7	.	.	CASSYEGTPYEQYF	TGTGCCAGCAGTTACGAGGGGACCCCCTACGAGCAGTACTTC
TRBV4-2	TRBJ2-6	.	.	CASSQVLRGRAGANVLTF	TGTGCCAGCAGCCAAGTCCTAAGGGGGAGGGCTGGGGCCAACGTCCTGACTTTC
TRBV4-3	TRBJ2-3	TRBD2	many	CASSQSATSGRNTQYF	TGCGCCAGCAGCCAATCCGCGACTAGCGGGAGGAATACGCAGTATTTT
TRBV4-1	TRBJ1-2	TRBD1	few	CASSQGTGGSLYGYTF	TGCGCCAGCAGCCAGGGGACAGGGGGCTCCCTCTATGGCTACACCTTC
TRBV20-1	TRBJ2-1	.	few	CSARVPRTGYEQFF	TGCAGTGCTAGAGTTCCGCGGACGGGGTATGAGCAGTTCTTC
TRBV4-1	TRBJ1-1	.	.	CASSQGSWAGPASEAFF	TGCGCCAGCAGCCAAGGAAGTTGGGCAGGCCCCGCGTCAGAAGCTTTCTTT
TRBV7-8	TRBJ1-5	TRBD1	few	CASSGGQGGSNQPQHF	TGTGCCAGCAGCGGGGGACAGGGGGGTAGCAATCAGCCCCAGCATTTT
TRBV10-3	TRBJ1-1	.	few	CAISERDSEAFF	TGTGCCATCAGTGAGAGGGATTCTGAAGCTTTCTTT
TRBV3-2	TRBJ2-3	.	.	CASTQGDYRTDTQYF	TGTGCCAGCACCCAGGGGGACTACCGGACAGATACGCAGTATTTT
TRBV19	TRBJ2-4	.	.	CASSPQGLAKNIQYF	TGTGCCAGTAGTCCTCAGGGGCTAGCCAAAAACATTCAGTACTTC
TRBV5-5	TRBJ2-7	.	few	CASSFGLTYEQYF	TGTGCCAGCAGCTTCGGCCTGACCTACGAGCAGTACTTC
TRBV13	TRBJ2-7	.	.	CAIGPGLRCYEQYF	TGTGCCATCGGCCCCGGGCTCCGCTGCTACGAGCAGTACTTC
TRBV20-1	TRBJ1-4	.	.	CSARVTRVGGEKLFF	TGCAGTGCTAGAGTCACCCGGGTTGGTGGTGAAAAACTGTTTTTT
TRBV28	TRBJ1-6	.	few	CASSLGTRNSPLHF	TGTGCCAGCAGCCTTGGGACCCGCAATTCACCCCTCCACTTT
TRBV2	TRBJ2-2	TRBD2	many	CASSETSGRTGELFF	TGTGCCAGCAGTGAGACTAGCGGGAGGACCGGGGAGCTGTTTTTT
TRBV12-3/TRBV12-4	TRBJ2-1	TRBD1	many	CASIRGRPYNEQFF	TGTGCCAGCATCAGGGGGCGGCCGTACAATGAGCAGTTCTTC
TRBV5-1	TRBJ2-1	.	.	CASSLQPGENEQFF	TGCGCCAGCAGCTTACAACCCGGTGAGAATGAGCAGTTCTTC
TRBV29-1	TRBJ1-4	.	.	CSVKRETDHNEKLFF	TGCAGCGTCAAACGGGAGACAGACCATAATGAAAAACTGTTTTTT
TRBV5-1	TRBJ2-5	TRBD2	.	CASSLWGGGDQETQYF	TGCGCCAGCAGCTTGTGGGGTGGGGGGGACCAAGAGACCCAGTACTTC
TRBV6-2/TRBV6-3	TRBJ2-6	.	.	CASRALLGLGANVLTF	TGTGCCAGCAGAGCCCTCCTGGGTCTTGGGGCCAACGTCCTGACTTTC
TRBV11-2	TRBJ1-2	.	.	CASSLRAGYGYTF	TGTGCCAGCAGCTTACGGGCAGGCTATGGCTACACCTTC
TRBV5-1	TRBJ2-1	TRBD2	many	CASSLATGGAYNEQFF	TGCGCCAGCAGCTTGGCCACCGGGGGGGCCTACAATGAGCAGTTCTTC
TRBV7-9	TRBJ2-7	.	few	CASSQTAAGLYEQYF	TGTGCCAGCAGCCAGACTGCGGCAGGTCTCTACGAGCAGTACTTC
TRBV7-6	TRBJ2-5	.	few	CASSLDPNEETQYF	TGTGCCAGCAGCTTAGACCCCAATGAGGAGACCCAGTACTTC
TRBV20-1	TRBJ2-4	TRBD2	.	CSARGSSGRANIQYF	TGCAGTGCTAGAGGGTCTAGCGGGAGGGCCAACATTCAGTACTTC
TRBV3-1	TRBJ2-2	.	many	CASSSRVGITGELFF	TGTGCCAGCAGCTCTCGTGTGGGGATCACCGGGGAGCTGTTTTTT
TRBV14	TRBJ1-3	.	few	CASSRTVNSGNTIYF	TGTGCCAGCAGCCGGACAGTGAACTCTGGAAACACCATATATTTT